What follows is one T cell receptor beta chain and its context. With 4 bases removed from V and 9 bases from J, the gap between germline ends came to 11 bases. CDR1 and CDR2 from the germline V gene are SGHRS and YFSETQ. This CDR3 spans 12 amino acids. The data were obtained in a study of blood T cell repertoires in COVID-19. Study background: Researchers got acute and convalescent COVID-19 samples from the United States, Italy and Spain. From T cells, B-cell-depleted T cells, or PBMCs came the material, which was cDNA or gDNA.

Per the study methods: Estimation of nucleated cell counts was performed using reference gene primer amplification. Data came from immunoSEQ multiplex PCR; TCRdb stores just in-frame clones and leaves some out. That table furnishes V, J and clone size, whereas the DNA furnished D and trimming. The table has fewer than 350,000 clones, around 89% seen once. V usage is TRBV5-1 and J usage is TRBJ2-1; D is perhaps TRBD1 (6 bases). The TCR originated in a man in his forties with acute or convalescent COVID-19. The sequencing input was peripheral blood. CDR3 DNA sequence: TGCGCCAGCAGCCTCAGGGGTTTTGAGCAGTTCTTC. It specifies CASSLRGFEQFF.